This is a list of T cell receptor beta chains from one sample in a study of blood T cell repertoires in COVID-19. Libraries were prepared by immunoSEQ multiplex PCR; TCRdb keeps only in-frame clonotypes and omits some of them. The profile shows 100,000 or so clones, roughly four fifths of them singletons. Sequencing input: peripheral blood. Receptor source: a woman in her seventies with acute or convalescent COVID-19. CDR3s include the opening cysteine and the closing phenylalanine or tryptophan. The D gene is left open where the match is weak. Only part of the rows carry a size: once, few, many, or a class if the clone is expanded.

j_gene: TRBJ1-2; d_gene: NA; abundance: NA; v_gene: TRBV7-9; CDR3aa: CASSFDRPPYGYTF; CDR3nt: TGTGCCAGCAGCTTCGACAGGCCCCCCTATGGCTACACCTTC
j_gene: TRBJ2-3; d_gene: NA; abundance: NA; v_gene: TRBV7-2; CDR3aa: CASSRDTDTQYF; CDR3nt: TGTGCCAGCAGCAGAGACACAGATACGCAGTATTTT
j_gene: TRBJ2-1; d_gene: NA; abundance: NA; v_gene: TRBV3-1/TRBV3-2; CDR3aa: CASSQEGVIPEQFF; CDR3nt: TGTGCCAGCAGCCAAGAAGGAGTCATACCTGAGCAGTTCTTC
j_gene: TRBJ1-1; d_gene: NA; abundance: NA; v_gene: TRBV19; CDR3aa: CASSWGRGAEAFF; CDR3nt: TGTGCCAGTAGTTGGGGCAGGGGTGCTGAAGCTTTCTTT
j_gene: TRBJ1-3; d_gene: TRBD1; abundance: NA; v_gene: TRBV19; CDR3aa: CASGSTGEPGNTIYF; CDR3nt: TGTGCCAGTGGATCAACAGGGGAACCTGGAAACACCATATATTTT
j_gene: TRBJ2-7; d_gene: TRBD2; abundance: NA; v_gene: TRBV24-1; CDR3aa: CATSDSRASGSVPYEQYF; CDR3nt: TGTGCCACCAGTGATTCCAGAGCTAGCGGGAGCGTCCCCTACGAGCAGTACTTC
j_gene: TRBJ1-1; d_gene: NA; abundance: NA; v_gene: TRBV5-4; CDR3aa: CASSLGQRQTEAFF; CDR3nt: TGTGCCAGCAGCTTAGGACAGCGCCAAACTGAAGCTTTCTTT
j_gene: TRBJ1-2; d_gene: TRBD1; abundance: NA; v_gene: TRBV5-1; CDR3aa: CASSLDRGYIYGYTF; CDR3nt: TGCGCCAGCAGCCTGGACAGGGGGTATATTTATGGCTACACCTTC
j_gene: TRBJ1-3; d_gene: TRBD1; abundance: NA; v_gene: TRBV6-5; CDR3aa: CASSFDRVSGNTIYF; CDR3nt: TGTGCCAGCAGTTTCGACAGGGTTTCTGGAAACACCATATATTTT
j_gene: TRBJ2-3; d_gene: TRBD2; abundance: NA; v_gene: TRBV5-1; CDR3aa: CASSSGLAKLSDTQYF; CDR3nt: TGCGCCAGCAGCTCGGGACTAGCTAAATTGTCAGATACGCAGTATTTT
j_gene: TRBJ1-4; d_gene: TRBD1; abundance: NA; v_gene: TRBV2; CDR3aa: CASSEARPGQGAFRASKLFF; CDR3nt: TGTGCCAGCAGTGAAGCGAGGCCGGGACAGGGGGCGTTTAGGGCCTCAAAGCTGTTTTTT
j_gene: TRBJ2-7; d_gene: TRBD2; abundance: NA; v_gene: TRBV29-1; CDR3aa: CSVLAGGYEQYF; CDR3nt: TGCAGCGTCCTAGCGGGGGGGTACGAGCAGTACTTC
j_gene: TRBJ2-3; d_gene: TRBD2; abundance: once; v_gene: TRBV30; CDR3aa: CAWSALAGGPDTQYF; CDR3nt: TGTGCCTGGAGTGCCCTAGCGGGAGGGCCCGATACGCAGTATTTT
j_gene: TRBJ1-5; d_gene: NA; abundance: NA; v_gene: TRBV19; CDR3aa: CASSTTLGSNQPQHF; CDR3nt: TGTGCCAGTAGTACGACCTTGGGCAGCAATCAGCCCCAGCATTTT
j_gene: TRBJ2-2; d_gene: TRBD1; abundance: large; v_gene: TRBV30; CDR3aa: CAHTKGTGPTGELFF; CDR3nt: TGTGCCCACACAAAAGGGACAGGGCCCACCGGGGAGCTGTTTTTT
j_gene: TRBJ1-2; d_gene: TRBD1; abundance: NA; v_gene: TRBV18; CDR3aa: CASSPGQGATYGYTF; CDR3nt: TGTGCCAGCTCACCGGGACAGGGGGCGACTTATGGCTACACCTTC
j_gene: TRBJ2-5; d_gene: TRBD2; abundance: NA; v_gene: TRBV5-1; CDR3aa: CASSGTSGEETQYF; CDR3nt: TGCGCCAGCAGTGGGACTAGCGGTGAAGAGACCCAGTACTTC
j_gene: TRBJ2-7; d_gene: TRBD2; abundance: NA; v_gene: TRBV3-1/TRBV3-2; CDR3aa: CASSQGGTSFVEQYF; CDR3nt: TGTGCCAGCAGCCAAGGGGGGACTAGCTTCGTCGAGCAGTACTTC
j_gene: TRBJ1-3; d_gene: TRBD1; abundance: NA; v_gene: TRBV30; CDR3aa: CAWSQDRGGNTIYF; CDR3nt: TGTGCCTGGAGTCAGGACAGGGGAGGAAACACCATATATTTT
j_gene: TRBJ1-3; d_gene: NA; abundance: NA; v_gene: TRBV19; CDR3aa: CASSPDDFSGNTIYF; CDR3nt: TGTGCCAGTAGTCCCGACGACTTCTCGGGAAACACCATATATTTT
j_gene: TRBJ1-5; d_gene: NA; abundance: once; v_gene: TRBV19; CDR3aa: CASSIGSGDFFSNQPQHF; CDR3nt: TGTGCCAGTAGTATTGGTTCCGGGGACTTTTTTTCCAATCAGCCCCAGCATTTT
j_gene: TRBJ2-7; d_gene: TRBD2; abundance: NA; v_gene: TRBV18; CDR3aa: CASSPRPSGEGEQYF; CDR3nt: TGTGCCAGCTCACCAAGACCCAGCGGGGAAGGCGAGCAGTACTTC
j_gene: TRBJ2-7; d_gene: TRBD1; abundance: NA; v_gene: TRBV30; CDR3aa: CAWSQGAQGVFDEQYF; CDR3nt: TGTGCCTGGAGTCAGGGGGCACAGGGAGTGTTCGACGAGCAGTACTTC
j_gene: TRBJ1-4; d_gene: NA; abundance: NA; v_gene: TRBV10-3; CDR3aa: CAISERTSTNEKLFF; CDR3nt: TGTGCCATCAGTGAAAGGACATCAACTAATGAAAAACTGTTTTTT
j_gene: TRBJ2-7; d_gene: TRBD2; abundance: once; v_gene: TRBV11-3; CDR3aa: CASSFSSGSYEQYF; CDR3nt: TGTGCCAGCAGCTTTTCTAGCGGTTCCTACGAGCAGTACTTC
j_gene: TRBJ1-2; d_gene: NA; abundance: NA; v_gene: TRBV29-1; CDR3aa: CSARYRDSYGYTF; CDR3nt: TGCAGCGCCCGCTACAGGGATAGCTATGGCTACACCTTC
j_gene: TRBJ2-3; d_gene: TRBD1; abundance: NA; v_gene: TRBV12-5; CDR3aa: CASGLVQGARDTQYF; CDR3nt: TGTGCTAGTGGTTTGGTACAGGGGGCAAGGGATACGCAGTATTTT
j_gene: TRBJ1-5; d_gene: NA; abundance: NA; v_gene: TRBV6-5; CDR3aa: CASRTSNQPQHF; CDR3nt: TGTGCCAGCCGGACAAGCAATCAGCCCCAGCATTTT
j_gene: TRBJ1-2; d_gene: TRBD1; abundance: NA; v_gene: TRBV3-1/TRBV3-2; CDR3aa: CASSPRQGLDGYTF; CDR3nt: TGTGCCAGCAGCCCGAGACAGGGGTTAGATGGCTACACCTTC
j_gene: TRBJ2-2; d_gene: NA; abundance: NA; v_gene: TRBV27; CDR3aa: CASSFAATPGTGELFF; CDR3nt: TGTGCCAGCAGTTTTGCCGCTACGCCGGGGACCGGGGAGCTGTTTTTT
j_gene: TRBJ2-3; d_gene: TRBD2; abundance: NA; v_gene: TRBV5-1; CDR3aa: CASSLALAGGRGTDTQYF; CDR3nt: TGCGCCAGCAGCTTGGCTCTAGCGGGGGGCCGGGGCACAGATACGCAGTATTTT
j_gene: TRBJ2-1; d_gene: NA; abundance: NA; v_gene: TRBV6-2/TRBV6-3; CDR3aa: CASSSGWAGLVNEQFF; CDR3nt: TGTGCCAGCAGTTCAGGTTGGGCGGGGCTTGTCAATGAGCAGTTCTTC
j_gene: TRBJ2-1; d_gene: TRBD2; abundance: once; v_gene: TRBV14; CDR3aa: CASSSLAGAGNEQFF; CDR3nt: TGTGCCAGCAGTTCACTAGCGGGAGCTGGCAATGAGCAGTTCTTC
j_gene: TRBJ1-2; d_gene: TRBD1; abundance: once; v_gene: TRBV28; CDR3aa: CASSLTGGPNYGYTF; CDR3nt: TGTGCCAGCAGTTTGACAGGGGGCCCTAACTATGGCTACACCTTC
j_gene: TRBJ2-1; d_gene: TRBD2; abundance: NA; v_gene: TRBV5-1; CDR3aa: CASSLATSGGADEQFF; CDR3nt: TGCGCCAGCAGCTTGGCCACTAGCGGGGGGGCCGATGAGCAGTTCTTC
j_gene: TRBJ2-1; d_gene: NA; abundance: NA; v_gene: TRBV4-3; CDR3aa: CASSQDLVGRDDIYNEQFF; CDR3nt: TGCGCCAGCAGCCAAGATCTGGTCGGGCGGGACGATATATACAATGAGCAGTTCTTC
j_gene: TRBJ2-7; d_gene: TRBD1; abundance: once; v_gene: TRBV30; CDR3aa: CAWRRQGTYEQYF; CDR3nt: TGTGCCTGGAGGCGACAGGGGACCTACGAGCAGTACTTC
j_gene: TRBJ1-4; d_gene: TRBD1; abundance: NA; v_gene: TRBV5-1; CDR3aa: CASSMRQGNEKLFF; CDR3nt: TGCGCCAGCAGCATGCGACAGGGAAACGAAAAACTGTTTTTT
j_gene: TRBJ2-5; d_gene: TRBD2; abundance: NA; v_gene: TRBV11-2; CDR3aa: CASTLLAGGQETQYF; CDR3nt: TGTGCCAGCACGCTACTAGCGGGGGGTCAAGAGACCCAGTACTTC
j_gene: TRBJ2-7; d_gene: TRBD2; abundance: few; v_gene: TRBV30; CDR3aa: CAWSVSLAGDEQYF; CDR3nt: TGTGCCTGGAGTGTTTCACTAGCGGGAGACGAGCAGTACTTC
j_gene: TRBJ1-1; d_gene: NA; abundance: NA; v_gene: TRBV7-2; CDR3aa: CASSPLSGVFAEAFF; CDR3nt: TGTGCCAGCAGCCCCCTGTCGGGGGTTTTCGCTGAAGCTTTCTTT
j_gene: TRBJ1-5; d_gene: NA; abundance: once; v_gene: TRBV6-4; CDR3aa: CASSFDSTPNQPQHF; CDR3nt: TGTGCCAGCAGCTTCGACTCAACCCCGAATCAGCCCCAGCATTTT
j_gene: TRBJ2-7; d_gene: TRBD2; abundance: NA; v_gene: TRBV14; CDR3aa: CASSPWLAGGVEQYF; CDR3nt: TGTGCCAGCAGCCCTTGGCTAGCGGGAGGGGTGGAGCAGTACTTC
j_gene: TRBJ1-5; d_gene: NA; abundance: few; v_gene: TRBV19; CDR3aa: CASSIEAGISNQPQHF; CDR3nt: TGTGCCAGTAGTATAGAGGCGGGGATTAGCAATCAGCCCCAGCATTTT
j_gene: TRBJ2-5; d_gene: TRBD2; abundance: NA; v_gene: TRBV5-1; CDR3aa: CASSLGTSGRWETQYF; CDR3nt: TGCGCCAGCAGCTTGGGTACTAGCGGGAGGTGGGAGACCCAGTACTTC
j_gene: TRBJ2-7; d_gene: NA; abundance: few; v_gene: TRBV29-1; CDR3aa: CSVLSPSNPTEQYF; CDR3nt: TGCAGCGTTCTAAGCCCGTCGAACCCTACCGAGCAGTACTTC
j_gene: TRBJ1-4; d_gene: TRBD1; abundance: NA; v_gene: TRBV6-5; CDR3aa: CASSLRTGGVEKLFF; CDR3nt: TGTGCCAGCAGTCTCAGGACAGGGGGAGTTGAAAAACTGTTTTTT
j_gene: TRBJ2-2; d_gene: TRBD2; abundance: many; v_gene: TRBV27; CDR3aa: CASSFDSGGTGELFF; CDR3nt: TGTGCCAGCAGTTTTGACAGCGGGGGAACCGGGGAGCTGTTTTTT
j_gene: TRBJ1-2; d_gene: TRBD1; abundance: NA; v_gene: TRBV7-2; CDR3aa: CASSSPSRGRGYGYTF; CDR3nt: TGTGCCAGCAGCTCGCCCAGCAGGGGGCGCGGCTATGGCTACACCTTC
j_gene: TRBJ2-3; d_gene: NA; abundance: NA; v_gene: TRBV7-3; CDR3aa: CASSFGGKGDTQYF; CDR3nt: TGTGCCAGCAGCTTTGGCGGGAAGGGCGATACGCAGTATTTT
j_gene: TRBJ1-2; d_gene: TRBD1; abundance: NA; v_gene: TRBV24-1; CDR3aa: CATSDSGGDYGYTF; CDR3nt: TGTGCCACCAGTGATTCAGGGGGTGACTATGGCTACACCTTC
j_gene: TRBJ1-1; d_gene: NA; abundance: NA; v_gene: TRBV19; CDR3aa: CASSITEGYTEAFF; CDR3nt: TGTGCCAGTAGTATTACGGAGGGTTACACTGAAGCTTTCTTT
j_gene: TRBJ2-1; d_gene: TRBD2; abundance: NA; v_gene: TRBV28; CDR3aa: CASSLTSVNYNEQFF; CDR3nt: TGTGCCAGCAGTCTCACTAGCGTAAATTACAATGAGCAGTTCTTC
j_gene: TRBJ1-2; d_gene: NA; abundance: NA; v_gene: TRBV4-3; CDR3aa: CASSQERVGIYGYTF; CDR3nt: TGCGCCAGCAGCCAAGAGAGGGTCGGGATCTATGGCTACACCTTC
j_gene: TRBJ1-5; d_gene: TRBD1; abundance: few; v_gene: TRBV5-1; CDR3aa: CASSLGQGQPQHF; CDR3nt: TGCGCCAGCAGCTTGGGACAGGGTCAGCCCCAGCATTTT